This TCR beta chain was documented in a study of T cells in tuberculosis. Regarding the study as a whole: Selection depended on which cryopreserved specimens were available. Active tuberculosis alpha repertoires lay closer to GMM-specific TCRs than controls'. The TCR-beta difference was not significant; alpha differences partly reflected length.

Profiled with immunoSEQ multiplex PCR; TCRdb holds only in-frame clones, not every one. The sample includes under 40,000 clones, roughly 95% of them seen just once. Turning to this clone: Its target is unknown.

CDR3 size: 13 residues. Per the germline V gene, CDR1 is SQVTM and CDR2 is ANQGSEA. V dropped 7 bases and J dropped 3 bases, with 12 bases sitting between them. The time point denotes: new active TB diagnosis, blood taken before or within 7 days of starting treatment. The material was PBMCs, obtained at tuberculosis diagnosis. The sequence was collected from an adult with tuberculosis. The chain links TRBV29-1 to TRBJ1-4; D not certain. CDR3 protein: CSAEVQPNEKLFF. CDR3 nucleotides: TGCAGCGCAGAAGTACAGCCTAATGAAAAACTGTTTTTT.